The clone carrying this T cell receptor (beta chain) was seen at least ten times. Its antigen remains unknown. The sample originates from a study of regulatory T cells in long-lasting Graves disease. Whole-study results and caveats: Less diverse TCR repertoires were seen in persistent Graves' patients than in newly diagnosed ones.

Libraries of TCR beta came from iRepertoire HTBI primers plus Arm-PCR of CDR3 regions. TCRdb processed the multiplex PCR reads anew with MiXCR; each CDR3 protein has one entry. The sample lists around 340,000 distinct CDR3 sequences; around a fifth were seen once. Specified time point: persistent/refractory GD, antithyroid drugs over 5 years with positive TRAb. From PBMCs, RNA was extracted and then used to make the TCR library. From each patient, approximately 9 milliliters of peripheral blood was drawn and collected into an EDTA anticoagulant tube. This material consisted of peripheral blood mononuclear cells (PBMCs), taken when the disease was refractory, from a patient treated with antithyroid drugs. The TCR was taken from a female donor with Graves disease.

The CDR3 sequence is CSVPGAGQGYGYTF. The CDR3 DNA follows: TGCAGCGTTCCCGGGGCGGGACAGGGATATGGCTACACCTTC. J is TRBJ1-2 and V is TRBV29-1; 9 positions agree with TRBD1. Germline lookup yields CDR1 SQVTM and CDR2 ANQGSEA. Losses at the gene ends were 5 bases for V and 5 bases for J; bases not matched to a gene: 9. The CDR3 is 14 amino acids.